This TCR beta chain was recovered during a study of cytomegalovirus exposure and HLA in healthy donors. Study conclusions and caveats: Upon later analysis, TCR association rates were observed to vary by HLA locus, being highest for DRB1 and lowest for HLA-C. TCR beta V- and J-gene trimming, according to a later analysis, was linked to a missense DCLRE1C variant.

Everyone who donated was a healthy bone marrow donor. As to this clone: Its target is not known.

The PCR made use of 60 Vbeta and 13 Jbeta primers. The method was immunoSEQ multiplex PCR; TCRdb's version includes in-frame clones alone and lacks a portion of them. The table includes approximately 150,000 clones, 81% detected once. V was clipped by 8 bases and J by 0 bases; unmatched bases: 4. From germline, CDR1 is MNHEY and CDR2 SVGAGI. CDR3 length: 14 residues. The material sequenced was PBMCs. This sequence joins TRBV6-5 and TRBJ1-3, with 7 bases fitting TRBD1. The receptor comes from a man aged 50 or older in good health and CMV-seropositive. The CDR3 is CASRQGYSGNTIYF. CDR3 nucleotide sequence: TGTGCCAGCCGACAGGGTTACTCTGGAAACACCATATATTTT.